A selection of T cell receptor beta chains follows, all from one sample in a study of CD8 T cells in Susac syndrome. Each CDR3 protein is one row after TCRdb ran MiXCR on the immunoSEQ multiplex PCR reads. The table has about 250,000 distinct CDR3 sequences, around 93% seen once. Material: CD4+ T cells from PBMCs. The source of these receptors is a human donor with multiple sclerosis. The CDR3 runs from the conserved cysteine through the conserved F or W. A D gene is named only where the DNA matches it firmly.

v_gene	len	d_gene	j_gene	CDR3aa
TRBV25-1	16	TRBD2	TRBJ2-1	CASSSVAGGPDNEQFF
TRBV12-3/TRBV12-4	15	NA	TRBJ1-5	CASSLTEYSNQPQHF
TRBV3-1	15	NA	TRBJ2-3	CASSPWGGGTDTQYF
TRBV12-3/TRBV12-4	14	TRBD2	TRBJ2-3	CASRLAGVTDTQYF
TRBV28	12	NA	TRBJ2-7	CASSLLFYEQYF
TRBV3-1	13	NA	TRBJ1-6	CASSQFLDPPLHF
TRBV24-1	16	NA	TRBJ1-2	CATSDLGREGSHGYTF
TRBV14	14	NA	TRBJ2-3	CASSQGRSGGTQYF
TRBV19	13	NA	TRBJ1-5	CASRPRVNQPQHF
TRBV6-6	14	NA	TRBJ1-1	CASSYDRTNTEAFF
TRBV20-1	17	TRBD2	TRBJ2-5	CSARDKASGRARETQYF
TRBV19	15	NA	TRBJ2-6	CASSQQGSGANVLTF
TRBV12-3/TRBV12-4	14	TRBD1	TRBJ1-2	CASRRQGFGYGYTF
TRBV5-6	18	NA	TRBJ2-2	CASSQRGGMLVNTGELFF
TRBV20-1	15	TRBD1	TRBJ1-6	CSARPDRGQNSPLHF
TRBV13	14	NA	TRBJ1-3	CASSPWSTRNTIYF
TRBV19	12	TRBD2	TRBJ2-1	CASSIGLAGQFF
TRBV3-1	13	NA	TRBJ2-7	CASSQGWGYEQYF
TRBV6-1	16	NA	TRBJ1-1	CASRRDRQDWNTEAFF
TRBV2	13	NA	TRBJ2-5	CASSEARVKTQYF
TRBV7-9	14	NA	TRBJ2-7	CASSRLIRSHEQYF
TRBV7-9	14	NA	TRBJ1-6	CASSLAARDSPLHF
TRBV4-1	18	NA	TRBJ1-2	CASSQASLRDKGNYGYTF
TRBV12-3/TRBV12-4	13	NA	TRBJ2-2	CASTRGITGELFF
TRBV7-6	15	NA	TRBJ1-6	CASSSRAPGNSPLHF
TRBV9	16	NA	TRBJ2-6	CASSSPGASGANVLTF
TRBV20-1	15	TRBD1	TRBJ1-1	CSARGNLDRDGEAFF
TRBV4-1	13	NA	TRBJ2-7	CASSQDRYYEQYF
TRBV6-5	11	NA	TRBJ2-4	CASSYSGIQYF
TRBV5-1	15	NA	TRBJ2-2	CASSSGLRNTGELFF
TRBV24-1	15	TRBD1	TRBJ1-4	CATSGSTGANEKLFF
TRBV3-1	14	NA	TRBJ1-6	CASSLDPRDSPLHF
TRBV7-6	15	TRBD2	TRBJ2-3	CASNTLAGGRGTQYF